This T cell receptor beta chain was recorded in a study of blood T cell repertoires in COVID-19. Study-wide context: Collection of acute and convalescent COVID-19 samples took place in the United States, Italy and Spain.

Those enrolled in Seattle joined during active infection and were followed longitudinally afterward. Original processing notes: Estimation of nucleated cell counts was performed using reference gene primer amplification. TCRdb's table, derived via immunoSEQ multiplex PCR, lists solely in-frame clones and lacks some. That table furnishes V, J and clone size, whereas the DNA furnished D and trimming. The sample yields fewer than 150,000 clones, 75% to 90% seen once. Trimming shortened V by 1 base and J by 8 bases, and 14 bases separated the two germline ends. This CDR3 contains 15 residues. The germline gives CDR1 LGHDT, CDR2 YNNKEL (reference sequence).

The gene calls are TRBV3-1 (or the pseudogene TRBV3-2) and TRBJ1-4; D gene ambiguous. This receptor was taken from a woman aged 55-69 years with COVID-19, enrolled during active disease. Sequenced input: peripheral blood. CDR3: CASSQVVGEQEKLFF. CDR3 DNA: TGTGCCAGCAGCCAAGTCGTCGGGGAACAAGAAAAACTGTTTTTT.